This T cell receptor (beta chain) was obtained from a study of OX40 agonist ivuxolimab in advanced cancers. Turning to the study itself: Of mixed ages from 23 to 79 and averaging roughly 60 years, the group was approximately 80% male.

The J segment lost 8 bases and the V segment lost 3 bases, leaving 8 bases of the junction unmatched. The CDR3 has 14 amino acids. The germline V gene encodes CDR1 LNHDA and CDR2 SQIVND (reference sequence). On cycle 4 day 1 and cycle 7 day 1, as well as at baseline, blood was sampled. Data came from immunoSEQ multiplex PCR; TCRdb stores just in-frame clones and leaves some out. This sample has approximately 70,000 clones, with around nine tenths found just once. The source was CD4+ or CD8+ T cells sorted from blood, collected in a trial of the OX40 agonist ivuxolimab. The origin of this receptor is an adult with an advanced solid tumor such as melanoma, head and neck, liver or kidney cancer. The rearrangement uses TRBV19 and TRBJ1-1; the match to TRBD1 covers 8 bases. CDR3 DNA: TGTGCCAGTAGTATCGGTATACAGGGGGGCGAAGCTTTCTTT. Translating gives CASSIGIQGGEAFF.